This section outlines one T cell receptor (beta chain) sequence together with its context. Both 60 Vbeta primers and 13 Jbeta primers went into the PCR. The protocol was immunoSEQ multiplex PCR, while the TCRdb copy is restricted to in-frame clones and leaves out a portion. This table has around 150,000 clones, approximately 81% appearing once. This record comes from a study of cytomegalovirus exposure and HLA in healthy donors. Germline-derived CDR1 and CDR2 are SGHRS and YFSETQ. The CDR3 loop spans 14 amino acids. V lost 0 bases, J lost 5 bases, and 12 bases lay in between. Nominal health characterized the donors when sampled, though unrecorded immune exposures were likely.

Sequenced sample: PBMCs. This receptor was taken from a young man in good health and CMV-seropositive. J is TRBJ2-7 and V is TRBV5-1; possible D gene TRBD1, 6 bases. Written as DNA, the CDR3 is TGCGCCAGCAGCTTGGAGGGCAGGGGCAACGAGCAGTACTTC. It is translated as CASSLEGRGNEQYF.